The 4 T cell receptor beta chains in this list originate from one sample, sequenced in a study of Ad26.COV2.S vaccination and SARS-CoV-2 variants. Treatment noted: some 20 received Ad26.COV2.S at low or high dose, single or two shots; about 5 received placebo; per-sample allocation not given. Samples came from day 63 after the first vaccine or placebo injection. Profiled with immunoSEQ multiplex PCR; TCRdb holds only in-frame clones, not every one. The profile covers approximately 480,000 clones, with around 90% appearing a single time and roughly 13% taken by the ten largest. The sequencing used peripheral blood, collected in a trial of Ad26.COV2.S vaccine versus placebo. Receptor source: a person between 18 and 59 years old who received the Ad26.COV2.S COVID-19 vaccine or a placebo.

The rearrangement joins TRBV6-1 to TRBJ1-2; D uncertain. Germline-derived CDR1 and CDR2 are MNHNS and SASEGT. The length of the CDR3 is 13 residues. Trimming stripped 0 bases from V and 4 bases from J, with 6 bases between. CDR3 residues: CASSEATGYGYTF. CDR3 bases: TGTGCCAGCAGTGAAGCGACGGGCTATGGCTACACCTTC.

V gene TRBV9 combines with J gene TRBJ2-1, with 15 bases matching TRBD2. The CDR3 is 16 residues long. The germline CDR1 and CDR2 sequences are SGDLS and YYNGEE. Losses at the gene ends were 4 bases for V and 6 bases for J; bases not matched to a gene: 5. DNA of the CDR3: TGTGCCAGCAGCACGGGACTAGCGGGAGGATTCAATGAGCAGTTCTTC. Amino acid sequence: CASSTGLAGGFNEQFF.

The CDR3 region is CASSKYVGDEQFF. For the CDR3, the DNA is TGTGCCAGCAGCAAATACGTCGGCGATGAGCAGTTCTTC. The V and J genes are TRBV7-9 and TRBJ2-1; no definite D call. Germline V gene data show CDR1 as SEHNR and CDR2 as FQNEAQ (reference sequence). V was cut by 5 bases and J by 8 bases, with 13 bases left in between. The CDR3 totals 13 residues.

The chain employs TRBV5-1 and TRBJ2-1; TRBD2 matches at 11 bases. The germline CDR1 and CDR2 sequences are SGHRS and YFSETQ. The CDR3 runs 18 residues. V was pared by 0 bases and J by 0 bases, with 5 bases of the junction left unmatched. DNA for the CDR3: TGCGCCAGCAGCTTGGACGATAGCGGGAGGGCCTCCTACAATGAGCAGTTCTTC. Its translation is CASSLDDSGRASYNEQFF.